This TCR beta chain was sequenced in a study of shared clonotypes between healthy human individuals. Data came from immunoSEQ multiplex PCR; TCRdb stores just in-frame clones and leaves some out. Here the sample spans about 1 million clones, around 76% being singletons. Looked up from germline, CDR1 is SGHDN and CDR2 is FVKESK. V lost 0 bases and J lost 8, with 7 bases in between. The CDR3 runs 13 residues. Sequencing was done on a sample of memory CD4+ T cells sorted from blood. Subset given: CD45RA-negative fraction. V gene TRBV14 combines with J gene TRBJ2-2, with D hard to call. The sequence was obtained from a man younger than 30 in good health. DNA of the CDR3: TGTGCCAGCAGCCAAGATTATAGGGGGGAGCTGTTTTTT. Residues: CASSQDYRGELFF.